The following is a T cell receptor (beta chain) sequence with its context. Its antigen remains unidentified. This sample is part of a study of cytomegalovirus exposure and HLA in healthy donors. Study conclusions and caveats: Rare sequences made up most TCRs, while some public TCRs were found in many donors.

The germline V gene has CDR1 LNHNV and CDR2 YYDKDF (reference sequence). This CDR3 region has 16 residues. The V and J ends lost 2 bases and 1 base respectively, with 11 bases between them. Primers: 60 Vbeta forward and 13 Jbeta reverse. Using immunoSEQ multiplex PCR, the repertoire was profiled, and TCRdb retains in-frame clones only, with some absent. Here the sample spans 90,000 to 150,000 clones, more than 70% being singletons. The V call is TRBV15, the J call TRBJ2-2, with D unclear. Material for sequencing was PBMCs. The sequence came from a man aged 45 to 65 in good health and CMV-seronegative. DNA of the CDR3: TGTGCCACCAGCAGACCCGGGTCGAAGAACACCGGGGAGCTGTTTTTT. Its protein is CATSRPGSKNTGELFF.